Below are 4 T cell receptor beta chains sequenced from a single sample in a study of T-cell memory formation after mild COVID-19. TCRdb recomputed calls from the 5' RACE reads with MiXCR, one row per CDR3 protein. The profile shows roughly 620,000 distinct CDR3 sequences, 18% of them singletons. Specimen: PBMCs or a T cell subset sorted from them (not recorded which). These receptors all come from an adult woman who had mild COVID-19 (a few samples of this study predate the infection). Cell type and time point are not known.

The chain's CDR3 is CASSQGRVLSGANVLTF. As DNA, the CDR3 is TGTGCCAGCAGCCAAGGGAGGGTTCTCTCTGGGGCCAACGTCCTGACTTTC. This sequence joins TRBV14 and TRBJ2-6; D may be TRBD2 (6 bases). Germline loops: CDR1 SGHDN, CDR2 FVKESK. The CDR3 loop spans 17 amino acids. V lost 1 base and J 0 bases, leaving 10 bases between the germline ends. Variable domain in full (rest from reference TRBV14 and TRBJ2-6): EAGVTQFPSHSVIEKGQTVTLRCDPISGHDNLYWYRRVMGKEIKFLLHFVKESKQDESGMPNNRFLAERTGGTYSTLKVQPAELEDSGVYFCASSQGRVLSGANVLTFGAGSRLTVL.

The chain couples TRBV6-5 to TRBJ1-1; no firm D call. Trimming shortened V by 4 bases and J by 0 bases, and 9 bases separated the two germline ends. The CDR3 has 14 amino acids. Germline CDR1 MNHEY, CDR2 SVGAGI. This chain's CDR3 is CASSFLQLNTEAFF. In nucleotides, the CDR3 is TGTGCCAGCAGTTTCCTACAACTGAACACTGAAGCTTTCTTT.

The CDR3 DNA reads as TGTGCCAGCAGCAATACAGGGCCGTATGGCTACACCTTC. This codes for CASSNTGPYGYTF. This sequence joins TRBV5-4 and TRBJ1-2, with a possible D match to TRBD1 (6 bases). This CDR3 has 13 residues. From germline, CDR1 is SGHNT and CDR2 YYREEE (reference sequence). V dropped 4 bases and J dropped 5 bases, with 12 bases sitting between them.

The chain carries TRBV14 and TRBJ2-5; D possibly corresponds to TRBD1 (5 bases). This CDR3 is built from 16 residues. CDR1 is SGHDN, CDR2 FVKESK, per germline. With 1 base removed from V and 5 bases from J, the gap between germline ends came to 17 bases. The CDR3 sequence is CASSQAETGRVETQYF. As DNA, the CDR3 is TGTGCCAGCAGCCAAGCCGAAACAGGCCGGGTGGAGACCCAGTACTTC.